The present entry profiles one T cell receptor (beta chain) with its context. These data come from a study of blood T cell repertoires in COVID-19. Study-wide background: Sites across the United States, Italy and Spain contributed samples from acute and convalescent COVID-19. PBMCs, B-cell-depleted T cells, or T cells were the source of the cDNA or gDNA that made up the material.

The V gene's germline CDR1 is MDHEN and CDR2 SYDVKM. With V trimmed by 6 bases and J by 2 bases, 11 bases remained unmatched. CDR3 length: 17 amino acids. In the original workflow: It was from reference gene primer amplification that nucleated cell counts were estimated. Only in-frame clones appear in the TCRdb table, and some are missing; sequencing was by immunoSEQ multiplex PCR. V, J and clone size derive from that table, while D and trimming were established from the DNA sequence. Among roughly 220,000 clones listed, about 79% were seen once. Sample: PBMCs or T cells enriched from blood (not recorded which). V is TRBV28 and J is TRBJ2-1; TRBD2 aligns across 9 bases. The sequence came from a woman in her 40s with acute COVID-19. For the CDR3, the DNA is TGTGCCAGCAGCCAGAAGACTAGCGGAAACCCCTACAATGAGCAGTTCTTC. This sequence encodes CASSQKTSGNPYNEQFF.